This T cell receptor (beta chain) was captured in a study of tumor-infiltrating lymphocytes in primary liver carcinoma. The authors made TCR beta cDNA from about 500 ng total RNA with a constant-region primer. Three nested multiplex PCR rounds of slightly modified ARM-PCR generated TCR beta libraries. Each CDR3 protein is one row after TCRdb ran MiXCR on the multiplex PCR reads. This table has about 200,000 distinct CDR3 sequences, 65% appearing once. It was unsorted whole blood that yielded blood RNA, and germline DNA was also extracted. Comment on this clonotype: A single base separates this from a much larger clone, so it may be a read error.

The sequence was collected from a woman aged 55-69 years with primary liver carcinoma and hepatitis B virus infection. Sequenced: peripheral blood.

CDR3 sequence reads: CASGHQRLTDTQYF. The DNA for the CDR3 is TGTGCTAGTGGTCACCAGCGGCTCACAGATACGCAGTATTTT. This sequence joins TRBV12-5 and TRBJ2-3; D may be TRBD2 (5 bases). From germline, CDR1 is LGHNT and CDR2 FRNRAP. This CDR3 contains 14 residues. Between the trimmed V and J ends, which lost 5 bases and 2 bases, there was a span of 11 bases.